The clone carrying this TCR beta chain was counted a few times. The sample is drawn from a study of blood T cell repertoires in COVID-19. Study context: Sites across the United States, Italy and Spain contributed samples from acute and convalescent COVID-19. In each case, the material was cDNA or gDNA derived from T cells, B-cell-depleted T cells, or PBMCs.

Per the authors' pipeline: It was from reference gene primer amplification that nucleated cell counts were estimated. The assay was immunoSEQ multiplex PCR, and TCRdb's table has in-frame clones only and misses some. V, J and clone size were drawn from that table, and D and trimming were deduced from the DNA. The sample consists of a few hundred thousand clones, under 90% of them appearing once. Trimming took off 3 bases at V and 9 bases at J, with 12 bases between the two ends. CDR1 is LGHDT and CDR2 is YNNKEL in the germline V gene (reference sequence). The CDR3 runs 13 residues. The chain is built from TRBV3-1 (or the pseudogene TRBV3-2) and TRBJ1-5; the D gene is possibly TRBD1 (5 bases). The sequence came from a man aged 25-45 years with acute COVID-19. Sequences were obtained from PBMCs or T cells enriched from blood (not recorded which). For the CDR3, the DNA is TGTGCCAGCAGCCACGACAGTGATGGGCCCCAGCATTTT. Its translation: CASSHDSDGPQHF.